The TCR beta chain under discussion was sequenced for a study of blood T cell repertoires in COVID-19. As for the study in general: The United States, Italy and Spain were the sources of the acute and convalescent COVID-19 samples. PBMCs, B-cell-depleted T cells, or T cells provided the cDNA or gDNA that made up the material.

As regards this clone: Its ends do not fully match the called genes, so a read error is possible.

CDR1 and CDR2 (germline): SSHAT, FNYEAQ (reference sequence). The CDR3 consists of 15 residues. Authors' processing steps: Estimates of nucleated cell counts were drawn from the amplification of reference gene primers. Here immunoSEQ multiplex PCR was the method, and the copy in TCRdb shows in-frame clones only, minus some. V, J and clone size are those of that table, while D and trimming were read from the DNA. The table includes 70,000 or so clones, more than 80% detected once. This TCR derives from a woman of 80 years or more with active COVID-19. The chain employs TRBV7-7 and TRBJ2-2; TRBD2 matches 8 bases. Sequenced material: peripheral blood. The CDR3 here is CASSSTSGNTGELFF. The CDR3 nucleotides read TGTGCTAGCAGCTCAACTAGCGGGAACACCGGGGAGCTGTTTTTT. The variable domain in full, with the rest retrieved from reference TRBV7-7 and TRBJ2-2, is GAGVSQSPRYKVTKRGQDVTLRCDPISSHATLYWYQQALGQGPEFLTYFNYEAQPDKSGLPSDRFSAERPEGSISTLTIQRTEQRDSAMYRCASSSTSGNTGELFFGEGSRLTVL.